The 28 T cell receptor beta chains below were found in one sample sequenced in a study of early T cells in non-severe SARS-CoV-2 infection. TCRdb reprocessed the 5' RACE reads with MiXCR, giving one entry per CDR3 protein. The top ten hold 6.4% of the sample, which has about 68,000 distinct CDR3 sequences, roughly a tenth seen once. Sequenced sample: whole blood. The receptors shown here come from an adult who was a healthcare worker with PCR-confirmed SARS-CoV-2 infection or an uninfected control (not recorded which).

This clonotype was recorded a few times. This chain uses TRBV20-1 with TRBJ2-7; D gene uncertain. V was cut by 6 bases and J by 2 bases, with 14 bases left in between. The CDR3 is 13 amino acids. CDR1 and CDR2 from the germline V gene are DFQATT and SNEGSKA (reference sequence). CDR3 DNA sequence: TGCAGTGCCCCCCTTGGTAACACCTACGAGCAGTACTTC. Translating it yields CSAPLGNTYEQYF.

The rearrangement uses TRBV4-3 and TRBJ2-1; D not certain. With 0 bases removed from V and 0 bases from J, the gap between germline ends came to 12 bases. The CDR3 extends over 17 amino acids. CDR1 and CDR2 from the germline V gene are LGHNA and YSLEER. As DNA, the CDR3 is TGCGCCAGCAGCCAAGATCTTAACCATTTCTCCTACAATGAGCAGTTCTTC. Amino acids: CASSQDLNHFSYNEQFF.

The CDR3 DNA reads TGTGCCAGTAGTATAGTCAATGAGCAGTTCTTC. Translated, it gives CASSIVNEQFF. The V call is TRBV19, the J call TRBJ2-1; no definite D call. From germline, CDR1 is LNHDA and CDR2 SQIVND (reference sequence). Trimming took off 1 base at V and 6 bases at J, with 1 base between the two ends. The CDR3 runs to 11 residues.

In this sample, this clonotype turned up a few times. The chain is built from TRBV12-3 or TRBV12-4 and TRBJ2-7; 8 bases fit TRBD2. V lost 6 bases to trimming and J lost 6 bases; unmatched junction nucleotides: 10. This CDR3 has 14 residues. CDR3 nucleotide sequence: TGTGCCAGCAGCCCGACAAGCGGGAGTTCCGAGCAGTACTTC. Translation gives CASSPTSGSSEQYF.

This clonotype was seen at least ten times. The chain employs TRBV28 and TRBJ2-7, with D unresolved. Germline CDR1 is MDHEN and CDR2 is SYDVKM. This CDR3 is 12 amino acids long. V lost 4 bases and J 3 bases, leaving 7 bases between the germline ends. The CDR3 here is CASSSRRYEQYF. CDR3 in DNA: TGTGCCAGCAGTTCCCGACGCTACGAGCAGTACTTC. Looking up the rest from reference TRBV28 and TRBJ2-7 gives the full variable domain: DVKVTQSSRYLVKRTGEKVFLECVQDMDHENMFWYRQDPGLGLRLIYFSYDVKMKEKGDIPEGYSVSREKKERFSLILESASTNQTSMYLCASSSRRYEQYFGPGTRLTVT.

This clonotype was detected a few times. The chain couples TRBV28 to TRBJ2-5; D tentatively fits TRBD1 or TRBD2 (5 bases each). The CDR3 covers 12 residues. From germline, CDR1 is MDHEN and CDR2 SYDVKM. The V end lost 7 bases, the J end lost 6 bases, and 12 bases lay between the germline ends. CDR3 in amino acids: CASTPGTQTQYF. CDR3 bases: TGTGCCAGCACCCCCGGGACGCAGACCCAGTACTTC.

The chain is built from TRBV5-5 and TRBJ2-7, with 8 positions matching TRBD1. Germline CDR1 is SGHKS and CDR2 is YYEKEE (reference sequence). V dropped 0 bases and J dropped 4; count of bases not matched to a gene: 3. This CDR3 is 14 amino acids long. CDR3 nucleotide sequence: TGTGCCAGCAGCTTGGGACAGGGGATGTACGAGCAGTACTTC. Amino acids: CASSLGQGMYEQYF.

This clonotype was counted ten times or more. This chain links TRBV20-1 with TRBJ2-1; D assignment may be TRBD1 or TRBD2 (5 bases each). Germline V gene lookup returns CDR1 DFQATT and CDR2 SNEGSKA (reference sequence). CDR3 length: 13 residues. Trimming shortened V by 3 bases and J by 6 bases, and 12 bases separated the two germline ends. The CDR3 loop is CSASEGRPNEQFF. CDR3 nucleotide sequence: TGCAGTGCTAGCGAGGGACGACCCAATGAGCAGTTCTTC.

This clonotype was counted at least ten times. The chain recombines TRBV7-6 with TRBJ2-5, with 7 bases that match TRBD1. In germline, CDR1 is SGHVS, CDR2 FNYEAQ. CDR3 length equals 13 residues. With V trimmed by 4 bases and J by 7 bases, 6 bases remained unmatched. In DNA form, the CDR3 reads TGTGCCAGCAGCTCTAACAGGGGCGGGACCCAGTACTTC. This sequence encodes CASSSNRGGTQYF. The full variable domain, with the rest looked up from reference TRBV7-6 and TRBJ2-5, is GAGVSQSPRYKVTKRGQDVALRCDPISGHVSLYWYRQALGQGPEFLTYFNYEAQQDKSGLPNDRFSAERPEGSISTLTIQRTEQRDSAMYRCASSSNRGGTQYFGPGTRLLVL.

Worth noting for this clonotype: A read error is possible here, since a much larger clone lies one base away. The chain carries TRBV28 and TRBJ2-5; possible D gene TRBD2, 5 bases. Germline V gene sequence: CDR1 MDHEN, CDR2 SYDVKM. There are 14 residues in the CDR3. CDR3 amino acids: CASSLWRPGETRYF. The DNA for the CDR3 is TGTGCCAGCAGTTTATGGCGGCCCGGGGAGACCCGGTACTTC.

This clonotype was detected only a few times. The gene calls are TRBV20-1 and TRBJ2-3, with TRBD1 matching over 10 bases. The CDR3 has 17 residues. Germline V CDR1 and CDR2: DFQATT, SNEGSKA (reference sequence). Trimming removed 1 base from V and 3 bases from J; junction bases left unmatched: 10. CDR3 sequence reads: CSARGTDRGPKTDTQYF. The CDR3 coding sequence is TGCAGTGCTAGAGGCACAGACAGGGGGCCGAAAACAGATACGCAGTATTTT.

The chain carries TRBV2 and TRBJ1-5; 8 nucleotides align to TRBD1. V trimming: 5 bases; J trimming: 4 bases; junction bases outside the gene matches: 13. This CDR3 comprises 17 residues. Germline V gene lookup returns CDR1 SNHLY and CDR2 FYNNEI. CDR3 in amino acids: CASSQTGTGSNNQPQHF. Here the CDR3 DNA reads TGTGCCAGCAGTCAAACCGGGACAGGCTCGAATAATCAGCCCCAGCATTTT.

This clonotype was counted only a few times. The DNA for the CDR3 is TGTGCCAGCAGCCATGGCGGGAGGGAGGCTGAGCAGTTCTTC. Protein: CASSHGGREAEQFF. The rearrangement links TRBV7-3 to TRBJ2-1; 9 positions match TRBD2. Unmatched junction bases numbered 8, after V lost 5 bases and J lost 9 bases. Germline lookup yields CDR1 SGHTA and CDR2 FQGTGA. The CDR3 covers 14 residues.

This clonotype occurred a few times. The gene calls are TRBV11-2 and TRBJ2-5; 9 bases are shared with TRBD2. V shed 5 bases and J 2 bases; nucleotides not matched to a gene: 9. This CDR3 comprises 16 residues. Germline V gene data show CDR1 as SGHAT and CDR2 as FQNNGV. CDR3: CASSPTLAGEQETQYF. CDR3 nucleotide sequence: TGTGCCAGCAGCCCCACTTTAGCGGGGGAGCAAGAGACCCAGTACTTC.

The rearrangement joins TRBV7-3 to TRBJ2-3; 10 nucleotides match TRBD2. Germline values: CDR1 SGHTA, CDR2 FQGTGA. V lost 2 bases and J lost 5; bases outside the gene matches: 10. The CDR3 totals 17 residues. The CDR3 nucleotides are TGTGCCAGCAGCTTATATCCTAGCGGGAGTCGCGGAGATACGCAGTATTTT. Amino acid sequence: CASSLYPSGSRGDTQYF.

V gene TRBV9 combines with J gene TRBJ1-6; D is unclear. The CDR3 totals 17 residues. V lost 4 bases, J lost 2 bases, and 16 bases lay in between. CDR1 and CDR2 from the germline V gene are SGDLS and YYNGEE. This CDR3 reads CASSPRPAVTYNSPLHF. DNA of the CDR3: TGTGCCAGCAGCCCCCGGCCCGCAGTTACCTATAATTCACCCCTCCACTTT.

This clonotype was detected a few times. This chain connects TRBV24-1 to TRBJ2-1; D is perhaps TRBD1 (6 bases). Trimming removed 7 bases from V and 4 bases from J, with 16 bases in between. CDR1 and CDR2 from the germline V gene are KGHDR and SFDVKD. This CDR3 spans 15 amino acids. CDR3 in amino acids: CATRDSRNSYNEQFF. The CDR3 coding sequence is TGTGCCACCAGGGACAGCCGTAATAGTTACAATGAGCAGTTCTTC.

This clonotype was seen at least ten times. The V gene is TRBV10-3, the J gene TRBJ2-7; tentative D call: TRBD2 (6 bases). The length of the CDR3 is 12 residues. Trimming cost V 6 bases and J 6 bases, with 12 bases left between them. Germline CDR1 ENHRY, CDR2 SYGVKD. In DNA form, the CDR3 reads TGTGCCATCAGCCGGGAGCTCCCCGAGCAGTACTTC. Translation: CAISRELPEQYF.

The DNA of the CDR3 is TGTGCCAGCCAACCGGGACAGGGGGCCCCTAACTCCTACGAGCAGTACTTC. As protein: CASQPGQGAPNSYEQYF. The chain uses TRBV6-5 and TRBJ2-7; 12 bases agree with TRBD1. Losses at the gene ends were 8 bases for V and 0 bases for J; bases not matched to a gene: 11. In germline, CDR1 is MNHEY, CDR2 SVGAGI. The CDR3 has 17 residues.

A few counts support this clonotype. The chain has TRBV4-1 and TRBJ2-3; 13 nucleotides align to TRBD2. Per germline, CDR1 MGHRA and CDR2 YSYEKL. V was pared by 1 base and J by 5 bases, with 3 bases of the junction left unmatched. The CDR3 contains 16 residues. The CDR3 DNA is TGCGCCAGCAGCCAAGGGCGGACTAGCGGGAGAGATACGCAGTATTTT. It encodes CASSQGRTSGRDTQYF.

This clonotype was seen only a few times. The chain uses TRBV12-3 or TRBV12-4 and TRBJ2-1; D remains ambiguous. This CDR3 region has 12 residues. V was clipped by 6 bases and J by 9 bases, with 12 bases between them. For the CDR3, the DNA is TGTGCCAGCAGCAGACAAGGGCCTGAGCAGTTCTTC. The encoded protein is CASSRQGPEQFF.

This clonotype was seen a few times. CDR3 bases: TGCAGTGCTAGAGATGCCAGCCAGGGTCAGCCCCAGCATTTT. It codes for CSARDASQGQPQHF. The J gene is TRBJ1-5, the V gene TRBV20-1; tentatively, D is TRBD1 (5 bases). V lost 0 bases and J 6 bases, leaving 12 bases between the germline ends. Per germline, CDR1 DFQATT and CDR2 SNEGSKA (reference sequence). This CDR3 contains 14 residues.

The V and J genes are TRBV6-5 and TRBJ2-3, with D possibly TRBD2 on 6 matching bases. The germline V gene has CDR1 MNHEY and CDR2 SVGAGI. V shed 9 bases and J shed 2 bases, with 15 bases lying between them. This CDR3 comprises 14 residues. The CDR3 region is CASNTGGITDTQYF. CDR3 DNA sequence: TGTGCCAGTAATACCGGGGGAATCACAGATACGCAGTATTTT.

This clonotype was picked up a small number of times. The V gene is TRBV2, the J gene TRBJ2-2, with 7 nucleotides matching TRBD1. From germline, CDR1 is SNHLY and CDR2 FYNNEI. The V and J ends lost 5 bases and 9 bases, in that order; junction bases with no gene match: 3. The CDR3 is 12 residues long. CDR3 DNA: TGTGCCAGCAGTCCAGGGGGACGGGAGCTGTTTTTT. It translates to CASSPGGRELFF.

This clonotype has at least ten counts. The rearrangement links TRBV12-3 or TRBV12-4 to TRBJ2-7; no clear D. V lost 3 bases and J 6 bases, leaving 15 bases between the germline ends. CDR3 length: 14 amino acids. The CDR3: CASSLSITNLEQYF. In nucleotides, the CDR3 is TGTGCCAGCAGTTTGAGCATAACAAATCTCGAGCAGTACTTC.

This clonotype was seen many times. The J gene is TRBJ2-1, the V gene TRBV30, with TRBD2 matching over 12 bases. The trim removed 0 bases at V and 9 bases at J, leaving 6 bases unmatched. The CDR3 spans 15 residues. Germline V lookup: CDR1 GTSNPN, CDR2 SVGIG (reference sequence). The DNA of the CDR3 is TGTGCCTGGAGTGTTCCCCTAGCGGGAGGGACTGAGCAGTTCTTC. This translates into CAWSVPLAGGTEQFF.

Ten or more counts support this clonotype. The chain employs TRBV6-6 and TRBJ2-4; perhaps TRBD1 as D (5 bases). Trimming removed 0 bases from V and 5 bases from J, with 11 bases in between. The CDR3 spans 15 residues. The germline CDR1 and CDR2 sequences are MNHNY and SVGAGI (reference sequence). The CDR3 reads CASSYSSQGQNIQYF. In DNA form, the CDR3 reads TGTGCCAGCAGTTACTCAAGTCAGGGCCAAAACATTCAGTACTTC.

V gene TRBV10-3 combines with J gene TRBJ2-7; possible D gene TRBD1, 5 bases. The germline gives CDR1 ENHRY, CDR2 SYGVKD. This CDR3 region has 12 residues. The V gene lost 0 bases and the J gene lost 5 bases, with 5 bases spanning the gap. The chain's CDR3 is CAISESGDEQYF. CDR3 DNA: TGTGCCATCAGTGAGTCAGGGGACGAGCAGTACTTC.